This T cell receptor beta chain was sequenced for a study of T cell responses to AZD1222 COVID-19 vaccine. Produced via immunoSEQ multiplex PCR; TCRdb's table is partial and in-frame only. Here the sample spans about 98,000 clones, 84% being singletons. Germline loops: CDR1 SEHNR, CDR2 FQNEAQ (reference sequence). There are 14 residues in the CDR3. Trimming took 4 bases from V and 2 from J; bases not matched to a gene: 3. This clone was seen a handful of times. The chain links TRBV7-9 to TRBJ2-7, with 9 bases lining up with TRBD1. The sequence was obtained from an adult in good health. The sequencing here drew on peripheral blood, taken on day 0 of AZD1222 vaccination. The CDR3 loop is CASSWTGEAYEQYF. The CDR3 coding sequence is TGTGCCAGCAGCTGGACAGGGGAAGCCTACGAGCAGTACTTC.